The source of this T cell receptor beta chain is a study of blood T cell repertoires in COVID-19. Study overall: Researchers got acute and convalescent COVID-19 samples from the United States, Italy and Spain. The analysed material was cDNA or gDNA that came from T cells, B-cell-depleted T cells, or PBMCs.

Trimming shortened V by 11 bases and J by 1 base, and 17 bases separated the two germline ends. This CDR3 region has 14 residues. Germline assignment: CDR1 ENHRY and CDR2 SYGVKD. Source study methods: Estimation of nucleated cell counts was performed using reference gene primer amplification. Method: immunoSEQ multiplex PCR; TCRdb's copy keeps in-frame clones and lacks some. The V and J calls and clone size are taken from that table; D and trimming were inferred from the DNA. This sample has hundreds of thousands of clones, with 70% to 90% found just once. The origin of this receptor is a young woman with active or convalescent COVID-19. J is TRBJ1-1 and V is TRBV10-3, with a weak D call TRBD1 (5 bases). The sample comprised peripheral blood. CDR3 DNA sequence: TGTGCCCACAGGCCATCCCTCAGGAACACTGAAGCTTTCTTT. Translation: CAHRPSLRNTEAFF.